A selection of T cell receptor beta chains follows, all from one sample in a study of T cell responses to AZD1222 COVID-19 vaccine. Assay used: immunoSEQ multiplex PCR; TCRdb lists only in-frame clones, some missing. There are fewer than 200,000 clones in the sample; around 92% occur only once, and 8% to 13% lies in the top ten. This specimen consisted of peripheral blood, obtained on day 0 of AZD1222 vaccination. These receptors came from an adult in good health. Each CDR3 is given with its conserved first and last residue. The D gene is left open where the match is weak.

v_gene	d_gene	j_gene	CDR3nt	CDR3aa
TRBV7-2	TRBD1	TRBJ2-3	TGTGCCAGCAGCGTCGGACAGGGGAATACAGATACGCAGTATTTT	CASSVGQGNTDTQYF
TRBV5-8	NA	TRBJ1-1	TGTGCCAGCAGCTTTCATGAAGGAAACACTGAAGCTTTCTTT	CASSFHEGNTEAFF
TRBV28	NA	TRBJ1-5	TGTGCCAGCAGTACCGGACAGTTCAATCAGCCCCAGCATTTT	CASSTGQFNQPQHF
TRBV28	TRBD1	TRBJ1-2	TGTGCCAGCAGTCCAGGGACAGCGAAATCTTATGGCTACACCTTC	CASSPGTAKSYGYTF
TRBV30	NA	TRBJ2-1	TGTGCCTGGAGTGCCTGGGGGGACTTACCCTCCTACAATGAGCAGTTCTTC	CAWSAWGDLPSYNEQFF
TRBV12-5	NA	TRBJ1-1	TGTGCTAGTGGTCCCCAGGGAGTGAACACTGAAGCTTTCTTT	CASGPQGVNTEAFF
TRBV28	NA	TRBJ1-2	TGTGCCAGCAGTTTAGCATCCAGGGTGAGCGGCTACACCTTC	CASSLASRVSGYTF
TRBV24-1	NA	TRBJ2-1	TGTGCCACCAGTGATTTGGGCCACAATGAGCAGTTCTTC	CATSDLGHNEQFF
TRBV11-1	NA	TRBJ2-1	TGTGCCAGCAGCTTCGCACCGGGGGTGGACTACAATGAGCAGTTCTTC	CASSFAPGVDYNEQFF
TRBV18	NA	TRBJ1-2	TGTGCCAGCTCACCTTTCGGCCTCAACTATGGCTACACCTTC	CASSPFGLNYGYTF
TRBV5-1	NA	TRBJ2-1	TGCGCCAGCAGCCTCAATCCGGGAGCTAATGAGCAGTTCTTC	CASSLNPGANEQFF
TRBV4-2	TRBD2	TRBJ2-7	TGTGCCAGCAGCCAAGGGAGTGCCCTAGCGGGACTCTACGAGCAGTACTTC	CASSQGSALAGLYEQYF
TRBV7-9	TRBD1	TRBJ2-6	TGTGCCAGCAGCTTCCGGACAGGCCGCTCTGGGGCCAACGTCCTGACTTTC	CASSFRTGRSGANVLTF